This T cell receptor (beta chain) was sequenced in a study of regulatory T cells in long-lasting Graves disease. Background on the study: Antithyroid drug exposure in newly diagnosed Graves' patients had lasted under 3 months.

The CDR3 has 15 residues. Germline V gene sequence: CDR1 DFQATT, CDR2 SNEGSKA (reference sequence). Trimming cost V 4 bases and J 3 bases; bases outside gene matches: 8. iRepertoire HTBI primers and Arm-PCR of CDR3 regions built TCR beta libraries. TCRdb analysed the multiplex PCR reads with MiXCR anew, one entry per CDR3 protein. The table shows 550,000 to 600,000 distinct CDR3 sequences, with about 16% occurring only once. This clonotype was recorded many times. Antigen: not known. Study-level findings and limits: Not thyroid tissue but only peripheral blood was studied.

Time point of the sample: newly diagnosed GD, antithyroid drugs for less than 3 months. TCR sequences were obtained from RNA taken from PBMCs. These data were also filed under a second study, of T cells in Graves' hyperthyroidism and ophthalmopathy. According to that study: Patients showing uncontrolled infection, other autoimmune disease, pregnancy or lactation were ineligible. TCR CDR3 underwent first-round RT-PCR with the HTBI primer set.

The clonotype was recovered from a man younger than 35 with Graves disease. J is TRBJ2-7 and V is TRBV20-1, with 11 bases that match TRBD2. The sequencing used peripheral blood mononuclear cells (PBMCs), collected at new diagnosis, from a patient treated with antithyroid drugs. CDR3 residues: CSATHPLAGDYEQYF. In DNA, the CDR3 is TGCAGTGCTACCCATCCACTAGCGGGAGACTACGAGCAGTACTTC.